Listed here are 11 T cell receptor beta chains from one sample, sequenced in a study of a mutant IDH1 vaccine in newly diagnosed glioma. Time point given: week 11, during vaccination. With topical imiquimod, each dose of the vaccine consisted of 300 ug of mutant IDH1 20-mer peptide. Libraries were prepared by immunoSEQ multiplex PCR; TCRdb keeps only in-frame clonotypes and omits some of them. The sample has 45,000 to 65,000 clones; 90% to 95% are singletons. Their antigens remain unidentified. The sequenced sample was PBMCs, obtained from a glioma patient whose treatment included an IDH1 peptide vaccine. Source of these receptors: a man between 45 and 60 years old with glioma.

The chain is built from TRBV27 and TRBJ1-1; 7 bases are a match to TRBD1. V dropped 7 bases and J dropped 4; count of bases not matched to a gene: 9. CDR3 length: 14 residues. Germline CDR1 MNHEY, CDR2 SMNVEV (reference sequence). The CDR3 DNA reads TGTGCCAGCAAAGAGAGGGGGCGGGTCACTGAAGCTTTCTTT. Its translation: CASKERGRVTEAFF.

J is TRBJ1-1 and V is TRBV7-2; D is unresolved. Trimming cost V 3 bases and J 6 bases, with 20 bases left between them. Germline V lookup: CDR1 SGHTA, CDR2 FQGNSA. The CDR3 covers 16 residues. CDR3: CASSLLAGLFAAEAFF. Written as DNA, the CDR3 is TGTGCCAGCAGCTTGTTGGCCGGCCTCTTCGCAGCTGAAGCTTTCTTT.

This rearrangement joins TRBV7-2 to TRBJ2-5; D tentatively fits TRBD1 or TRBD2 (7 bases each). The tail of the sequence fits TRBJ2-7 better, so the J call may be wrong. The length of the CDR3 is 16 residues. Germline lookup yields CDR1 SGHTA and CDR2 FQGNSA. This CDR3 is CASSQAGRGGSYEQYF. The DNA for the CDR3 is TGTGCCAGCAGCCAGGCAGGCAGGGGGGGCTCCTACGAGCAGTACTTC.

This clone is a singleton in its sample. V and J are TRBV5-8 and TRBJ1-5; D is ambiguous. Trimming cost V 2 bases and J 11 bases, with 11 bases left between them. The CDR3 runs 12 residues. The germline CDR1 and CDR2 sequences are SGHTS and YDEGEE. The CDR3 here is CASSFSGPAQHF. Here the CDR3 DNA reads TGTGCCAGCAGCTTCAGCGGACCTGCCCAGCATTTT.

The DNA of the CDR3 is TGTGCCAGCAGCGCATACAGTGGTTTCACTGAAGCTTTCTTT. It is translated as CASSAYSGFTEAFF. The chain joins TRBV14 to TRBJ1-1; D not resolved. The CDR3 runs to 14 residues. Trimming removed 5 bases at V and 4 bases at J, with 14 bases between. The germline V gene has CDR1 SGHDN and CDR2 FVKESK. The variable domain in full, completed from reference TRBV14 and TRBJ1-1, reads EAGVTQFPSHSVIEKGQTVTLRCDPISGHDNLYWYRRVMGKEIKFLLHFVKESKQDESGMPNNRFLAERTGGTYSTLKVQPAELEDSGVYFCASSAYSGFTEAFFGQGTRLTVV.

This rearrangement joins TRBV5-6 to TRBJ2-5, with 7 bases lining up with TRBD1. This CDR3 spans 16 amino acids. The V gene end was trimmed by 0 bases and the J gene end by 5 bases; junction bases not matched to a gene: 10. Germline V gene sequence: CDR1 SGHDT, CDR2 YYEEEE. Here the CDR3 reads CASSLVRGLGKETQYF. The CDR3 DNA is TGTGCCAGCAGCTTGGTTAGGGGGCTCGGGAAGGAGACCCAGTACTTC.

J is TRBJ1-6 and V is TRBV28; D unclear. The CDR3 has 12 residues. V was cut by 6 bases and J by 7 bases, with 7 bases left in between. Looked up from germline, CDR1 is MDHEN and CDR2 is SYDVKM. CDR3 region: CASSTENSPLHF. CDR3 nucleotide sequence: TGTGCCAGCAGCACTGAGAATTCACCCCTCCACTTT.

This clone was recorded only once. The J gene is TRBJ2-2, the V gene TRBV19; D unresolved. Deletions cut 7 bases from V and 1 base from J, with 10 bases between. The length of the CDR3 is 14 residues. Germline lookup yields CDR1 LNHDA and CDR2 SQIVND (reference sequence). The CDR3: CASMTTRNTGELFF. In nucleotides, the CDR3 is TGTGCCAGTATGACAACAAGGAACACCGGGGAGCTGTTTTTT.

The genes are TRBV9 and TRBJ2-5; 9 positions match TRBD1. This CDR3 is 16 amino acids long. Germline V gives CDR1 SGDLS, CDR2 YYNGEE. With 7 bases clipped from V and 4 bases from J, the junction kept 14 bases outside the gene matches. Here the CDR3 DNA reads TGTGCCAGCCCTCCGCGGGACAGGGCAGGGCGAGAGACCCAGTACTTC. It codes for CASPPRDRAGRETQYF.

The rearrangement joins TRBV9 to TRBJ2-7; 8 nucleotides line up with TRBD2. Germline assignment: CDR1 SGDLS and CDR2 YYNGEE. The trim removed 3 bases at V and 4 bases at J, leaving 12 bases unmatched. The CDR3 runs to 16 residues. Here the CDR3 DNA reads TGTGCCAGCAGCGAAAGTGAGCGGGAGTACATTTACGAGCAGTACTTC. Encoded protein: CASSESEREYIYEQYF.

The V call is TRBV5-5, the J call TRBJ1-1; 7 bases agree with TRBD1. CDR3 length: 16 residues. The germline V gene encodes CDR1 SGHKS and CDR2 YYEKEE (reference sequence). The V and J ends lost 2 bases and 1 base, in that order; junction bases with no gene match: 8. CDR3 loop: CASSFTWTGPNTEAFF. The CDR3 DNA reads TGTGCCAGCAGCTTTACCTGGACAGGCCCGAACACTGAAGCTTTCTTT.